A selection of T cell receptor beta chains follows, all from one sample in a study of shared clonotypes between healthy human individuals. Assay used: immunoSEQ multiplex PCR; TCRdb lists only in-frame clones, some missing. Altogether about 120,000 clones are present, 68% being singletons, with the ten largest covering about 23%. Material for sequencing was memory CD8+ T cells sorted from blood. These receptors all come from a woman aged 30 to 39 in good health. Both conserved end residues are part of each CDR3. The D gene is left open where the match is weak. Rows give clone size only sometimes, using once, few, many, or a class for an expanded clone.

J	size	D	V	DNA	CDR3
TRBJ2-7	-	TRBD2	TRBV15	TGTGCCACCAGCAGAGATTCTGCCTTCGAGAGCGGGAGCTCCTACGAGCAGTACTTC	CATSRDSAFESGSSYEQYF
TRBJ1-4	-	-	TRBV18	TGTGCCAGCTCACGAATACCCGTTGGGGGGCAAAAACTGTTTTTT	CASSRIPVGGQKLFF
TRBJ2-7	-	-	TRBV28	TGTGCCAGCAGTTTACCCCGGTGGTACGAGCAGTACTTC	CASSLPRWYEQYF
TRBJ2-3	once	TRBD2	TRBV11-2	TGTGCCAGCAGGGGACTAGCGGGGAGCACAGATACGCAGTATTTT	CASRGLAGSTDTQYF
TRBJ2-3	-	-	TRBV2	TGTGCCAGCAGTGTCAGGCACACAGATACGCAGTATTTT	CASSVRHTDTQYF
TRBJ1-2	-	-	TRBV7-9	TGTGCCAGCAGTCCGCCAGGGGTCCCCAATGGCTACACCTTC	CASSPPGVPNGYTF
TRBJ1-2	-	-	TRBV19	TGTGCCAGTAGTATAGATCGGCGGGGTTTAAAAGGCTACACCTTC	CASSIDRRGLKGYTF
TRBJ2-7	-	-	TRBV15	TGTGCCACCAGCAGAGATCCCATAGTTAACGTTCTCTCCGAGCAGTACTTC	CATSRDPIVNVLSEQYF
TRBJ2-2	many	-	TRBV18	TGTGCCAGCTCACCAGGACAGAGCCCCATCGGGGAGCTGTTTTTT	CASSPGQSPIGELFF
TRBJ2-1	-	-	TRBV4-1	TGCGCCAGCAGCTATACCCCGGGGACCGGAGGGGAGCAGTTCTTC	CASSYTPGTGGEQFF
TRBJ2-1	once	-	TRBV10-3	TGTGCCATCAGGAACTACAATGAGCAGTTCTTC	CAIRNYNEQFF
TRBJ1-1	few	-	TRBV9	TGTGCCAGCAGCCCGTCCTGGGGGACTGAAGCTTTCTTT	CASSPSWGTEAFF
TRBJ2-1	-	TRBD2	TRBV7-9	TGTGCCAGCAGCCGGAGCGGGAGGCTTAATCGGTATGAGCAGTTCTTC	CASSRSGRLNRYEQFF
TRBJ2-7	few	-	TRBV2	TGTGCCAGCGGGGCAGGGGAACCCTACGAGCAGTACTTC	CASGAGEPYEQYF
TRBJ1-3	few	-	TRBV28	TGTGCCAGCAGTTCACGGGCAAACCAAGGAAACACCATATATTTT	CASSSRANQGNTIYF
TRBJ1-6	-	-	TRBV28	TGTGCCAGCAGTTTAGCGAGGGAGAAAGTACACTTT	CASSLAREKVHF
TRBJ2-1	-	TRBD1	TRBV11-2	TGTGCCAGCAGCTTAGCGGTGGGACAGGGGGATCGGGAGCAGTTCTTC	CASSLAVGQGDREQFF
TRBJ1-1	-	-	TRBV25-1	TGTGCCAGCAGTGTCATGAACACTGAAGCTTTCTTT	CASSVMNTEAFF
TRBJ1-1	once	TRBD1	TRBV30	TGTGCCTGGAGTCCTTGGACAGGGAGGAATGAAGCTTTCTTT	CAWSPWTGRNEAFF
TRBJ2-5	-	TRBD2	TRBV5-1	TGCGCCAGCAGCTTGGCGGCAAGCGGGAGTTGGGAGACCCAGTACTTC	CASSLAASGSWETQYF
TRBJ2-5	-	-	TRBV19	TGTGCCAGTAGTATAGCGGACCGCAGGTACTTC	CASSIADRRYF
TRBJ2-7	-	-	TRBV7-9	TGTGCCAGCAGCCTAAACAATCGTCTAGCAGTTCCTTCCGAGCAGTACTTC	CASSLNNRLAVPSEQYF
TRBJ2-2	-	-	TRBV18	TGTGCCAGCTCACCTGCAGGGATGTGGAACACCGGGGAGCTGTTTTTT	CASSPAGMWNTGELFF
TRBJ1-2	-	TRBD1	TRBV6-1	TGTGCCAGCAGTGGTCTGACAGGGGAGGGCTTTGGCTACACCTTC	CASSGLTGEGFGYTF